The rows below give T cell receptor beta chains drawn from one sample of a study of vaccination effects on CD4 cells after COVID-19. These receptors have no known antigen. Profiling relied on immunoSEQ multiplex PCR, and the TCRdb table lists in-frame clones only, not all of them. Of some 40,000 clones in the sample, 73% were seen once. The sample was CD4+ T cells from PBMCs cultured with a peptide pool, taken before COVID-19 vaccination. The receptors derive from a human donor who had a prior SARS-CoV-2 infection. CDR3s include the opening cysteine and the closing phenylalanine or tryptophan. D genes are given only for firm matches. Clone size is stated in some rows and not others, as once, few, many or a class when expanded.

D	size	length	V	J	DNA	CDR3
.	few	14	TRBV2	TRBJ1-5	TGTGCCAGCAGTGGTAGGGGGGCCGGTCAGCCCCAGCATTTT	CASSGRGAGQPQHF
.	once	14	TRBV25-1	TRBJ2-5	TGTGCCAGCACCACTCTCCAGGGTGGGGAGACCCAGTACTTC	CASTTLQGGETQYF
TRBD2	.	16	TRBV5-3	TRBJ2-3	TGTGCCAGAAGCTTGCTCGGGACTAGCGGGAAAAATACGCAGTATTTT	CARSLLGTSGKNTQYF
TRBD2	.	15	TRBV4-2	TRBJ2-5	TGTGCCAGCAGCCAAGAGCGGGGGGGCCAAGAGACCCAGTACTTC	CASSQERGGQETQYF
TRBD2	once	17	TRBV5-8	TRBJ2-3	TGTGCCAGCAGCTTGGGACTAGCGGGACGTAGCACAGATACGCAGTATTTT	CASSLGLAGRSTDTQYF
TRBD2	few	17	TRBV5-1	TRBJ2-1	TGCGCCAGCAGCTTCCGGGCCGGGACTAGCGGGCGTGATGAGCAGTTCTTC	CASSFRAGTSGRDEQFF
.	few	18	TRBV7-2	TRBJ2-6	TGTGCCAGCAGCTTTGTACGGTTTATGTCCTCTGGGGCCAACGTCCTGACTTTC	CASSFVRFMSSGANVLTF
TRBD1	.	16	TRBV5-4	TRBJ1-3	TGTGCCAGCAGCTCGGGAGGGACAGGGGCTGGAAACACCATATATTTT	CASSSGGTGAGNTIYF
TRBD2	.	15	TRBV7-6	TRBJ2-3	TGTGCCAGCAGCTTAGTGCGGGAGTTCACAGATACGCAGTATTTT	CASSLVREFTDTQYF
TRBD1	.	16	TRBV2	TRBJ2-5	TGTGCCAGCAGTGAAGGGGACAGGGGACGTGGAGAGACCCAGTACTTC	CASSEGDRGRGETQYF
.	.	18	TRBV11-2	TRBJ1-3	TGTGCCAGCAGCACTCCTCGGTCTGGGCGCGGCCAAAGAAACACCATATATTTT	CASSTPRSGRGQRNTIYF
.	.	12	TRBV3-1/TRBV3-2	TRBJ2-7	TGTGCCAGCAGCCTCGGGGGCCTCGAGCAGTACTTC	CASSLGGLEQYF
.	.	12	TRBV18	TRBJ2-1	TGTGCCAGCTCACCTTGGCAGGGTGAGCAGTTCTTC	CASSPWQGEQFF
.	.	16	TRBV3-1/TRBV3-2	TRBJ1-2	TGTGCCAGCAGCCGTCAAACGGGGGCCGCCCTGGATGGCTACACCTTC	CASSRQTGAALDGYTF
.	.	15	TRBV18	TRBJ1-6	TGTGCCAGCTCACCACCGGGGGGAAGTAATTCACCCCTCCACTTT	CASSPPGGSNSPLHF
TRBD2	.	14	TRBV7-8	TRBJ2-5	TGTGCCAGCAGCTTAGCGCTAGCGGGGGGGTCCCAGTACTTC	CASSLALAGGSQYF
.	once	15	TRBV6-5	TRBJ1-5	TGTGCCAGCAGTCGGACCCAGGATACCAATCAGCCCCAGCATTTT	CASSRTQDTNQPQHF
TRBD1	.	16	TRBV7-9	TRBJ1-4	TGTGCCAGCAGCCCACACTTCACAGGGGCGGATGAAAAACTGTTTTTT	CASSPHFTGADEKLFF
.	few	16	TRBV7-2	TRBJ1-3	TGTGCCAGCAGCGCCACCTTTGGACAGCCTGGAAACACCATATATTTT	CASSATFGQPGNTIYF
.	.	15	TRBV4-1	TRBJ1-1	TGCGCCAGCAGCCAAGTTTCGGTCGGCTACACTGAAGCTTTCTTT	CASSQVSVGYTEAFF